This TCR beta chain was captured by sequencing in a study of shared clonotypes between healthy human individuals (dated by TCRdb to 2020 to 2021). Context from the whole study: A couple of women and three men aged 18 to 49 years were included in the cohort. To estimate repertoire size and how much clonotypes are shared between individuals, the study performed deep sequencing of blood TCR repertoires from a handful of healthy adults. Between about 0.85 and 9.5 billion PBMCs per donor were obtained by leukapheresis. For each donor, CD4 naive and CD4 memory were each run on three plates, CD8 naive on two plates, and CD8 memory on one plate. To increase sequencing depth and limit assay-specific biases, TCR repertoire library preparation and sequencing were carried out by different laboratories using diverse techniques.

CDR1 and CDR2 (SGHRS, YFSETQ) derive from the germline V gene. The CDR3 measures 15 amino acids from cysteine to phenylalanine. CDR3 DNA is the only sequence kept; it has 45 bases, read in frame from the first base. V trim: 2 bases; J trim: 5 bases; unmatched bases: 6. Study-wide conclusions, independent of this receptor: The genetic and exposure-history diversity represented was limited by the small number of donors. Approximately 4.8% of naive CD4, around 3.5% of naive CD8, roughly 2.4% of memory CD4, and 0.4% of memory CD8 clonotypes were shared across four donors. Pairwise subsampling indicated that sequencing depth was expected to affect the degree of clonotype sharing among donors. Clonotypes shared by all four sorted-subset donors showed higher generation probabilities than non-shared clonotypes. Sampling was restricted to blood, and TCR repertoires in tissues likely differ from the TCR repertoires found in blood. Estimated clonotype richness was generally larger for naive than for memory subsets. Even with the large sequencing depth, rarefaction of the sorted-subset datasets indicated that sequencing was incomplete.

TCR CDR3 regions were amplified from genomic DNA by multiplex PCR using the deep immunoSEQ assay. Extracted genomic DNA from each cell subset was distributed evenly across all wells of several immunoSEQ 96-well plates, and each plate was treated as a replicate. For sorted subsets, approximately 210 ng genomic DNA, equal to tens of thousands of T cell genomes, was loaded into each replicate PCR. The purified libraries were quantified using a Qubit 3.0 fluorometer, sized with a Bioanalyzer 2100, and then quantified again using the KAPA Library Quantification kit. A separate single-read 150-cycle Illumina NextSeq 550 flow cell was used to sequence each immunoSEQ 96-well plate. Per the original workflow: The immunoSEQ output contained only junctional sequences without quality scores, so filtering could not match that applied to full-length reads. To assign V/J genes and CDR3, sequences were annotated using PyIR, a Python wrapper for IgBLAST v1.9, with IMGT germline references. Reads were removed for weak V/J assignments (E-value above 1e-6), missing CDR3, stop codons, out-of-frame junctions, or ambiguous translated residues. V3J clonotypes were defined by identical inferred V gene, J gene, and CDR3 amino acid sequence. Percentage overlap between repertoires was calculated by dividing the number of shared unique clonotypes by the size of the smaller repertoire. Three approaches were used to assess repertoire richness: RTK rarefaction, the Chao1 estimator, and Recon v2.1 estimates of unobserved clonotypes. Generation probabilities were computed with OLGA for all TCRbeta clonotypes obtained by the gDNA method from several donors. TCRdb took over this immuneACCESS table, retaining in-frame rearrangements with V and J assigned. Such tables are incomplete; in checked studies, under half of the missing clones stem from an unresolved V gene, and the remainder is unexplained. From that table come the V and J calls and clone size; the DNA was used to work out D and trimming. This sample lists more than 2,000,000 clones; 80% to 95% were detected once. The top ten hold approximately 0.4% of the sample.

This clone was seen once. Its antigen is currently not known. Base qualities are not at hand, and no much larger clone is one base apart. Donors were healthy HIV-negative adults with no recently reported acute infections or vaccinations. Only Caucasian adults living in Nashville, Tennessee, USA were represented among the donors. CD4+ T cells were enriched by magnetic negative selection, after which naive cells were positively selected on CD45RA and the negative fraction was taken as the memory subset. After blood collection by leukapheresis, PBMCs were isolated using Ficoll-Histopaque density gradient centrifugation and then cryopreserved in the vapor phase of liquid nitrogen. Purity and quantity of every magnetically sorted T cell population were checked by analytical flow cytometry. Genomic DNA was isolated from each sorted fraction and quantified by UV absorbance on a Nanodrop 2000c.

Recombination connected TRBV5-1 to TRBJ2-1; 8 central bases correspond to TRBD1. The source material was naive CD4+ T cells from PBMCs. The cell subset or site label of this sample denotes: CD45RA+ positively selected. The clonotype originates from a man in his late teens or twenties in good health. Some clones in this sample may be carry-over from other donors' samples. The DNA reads TGCGCCAGCAGCTTCACGGGACAGGCTAACAATGAGCAGTTCTTC. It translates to CASSFTGQANNEQFF. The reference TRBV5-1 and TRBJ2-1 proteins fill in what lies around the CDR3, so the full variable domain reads KAGVTQTPRYLIKTRGQQVTLSCSPISGHRSVSWYQQTPGQGLQFLFEYFSETQRNKGNFPGRFSGRQFSNSRSEMNVSTLELGDSALYLCASSFTGQANNEQFFGPGTRLTVL.